This T cell receptor beta chain was sequenced for a study of cytomegalovirus exposure and HLA in healthy donors. Findings and caveats of the study: Cytomegalovirus association was assigned to about 180 TCR beta chains. Later, an analysis found that TCR clusters from the first cohort tended to co-occur in the roughly 110 validation repertoires.

Libraries were prepared by immunoSEQ multiplex PCR; TCRdb keeps only in-frame clonotypes and omits some of them. The sample includes about 160,000 clones, approximately 86% of them seen just once. Worth noting for this clone: What it binds is not known.

V lost 0 bases to trimming and J lost 6 bases; unmatched junction nucleotides: 6. CDR3 length equals 15 residues. Germline CDR1 SGHDN, CDR2 FVKESK. Sequenced sample: PBMCs. The TCR sequence derives from a woman aged 18-29 years in good health and CMV-seronegative. The chain combines TRBV14 with TRBJ1-2, with TRBD1 matching 8 bases. CDR3 bases: TGTGCCAGCAGCCAAGATGGACAGGGAGCCAATGGCTACACCTTC. Its translation: CASSQDGQGANGYTF.